Below, 9 T cell receptor beta chains from the same sample are listed, as sequenced in a study of response to subunit inactivated influenza vaccine. TCRdb reanalysed the RT-PCR reads using MiXCR and keeps one entry per CDR3 protein. The data hold a few hundred thousand distinct CDR3 sequences, with just over 20% observed a single time. The sequencing used PBMCs from blood, collected about 20 months after vaccination. The receptors derive from a man aged 45-69 years who received an inactivated influenza vaccine.

The V gene is TRBV6-5, the J gene TRBJ2-4; 7 bases align to TRBD1. This CDR3 contains 12 residues. V lost 9 bases, J lost 4 bases, and 3 bases stayed unmatched. CDR1 and CDR2 from the germline V gene are MNHEY and SVGAGI. The CDR3 reads CASPGQKNIQYF. For the CDR3, the DNA is TGTGCCAGTCCGGGACAGAAAAACATTCAGTACTTC.

This chain joins TRBV7-2 and TRBJ1-1; D gene unclear. V shed 1 base and J shed 10 bases, with 13 bases lying between them. This CDR3 comprises 13 residues. Germline lookup yields CDR1 SGHTA and CDR2 FQGNSA. CDR3 in DNA: TGTGCCAGCAGCTTAGAGGGTCCAGCCGGAGCTTTCTTT. This sequence encodes CASSLEGPAGAFF.

Notes on this clonotype: Sequence at one end of the junction differs from germline and may be a read error. This chain connects TRBV6-2 or TRBV6-3 to TRBJ1-5; 9 nucleotides line up with TRBD1. The CDR3 consists of 16 residues. From germline, CDR1 is MNHEY and CDR2 SVGEGT. In DNA form, the CDR3 reads TGTGCCAACAGTTACCGCGCCGGGACAGGGAATCAGCCCCAGCATTTT. This codes for CANSYRAGTGNQPQHF.

The V call is TRBV12-3 or TRBV12-4, the J call TRBJ1-5; TRBD1 is a possible D gene (5 bases). The CDR3 consists of 13 residues. The germline V and J ends were trimmed by 5 bases and 3 bases, with 8 bases remaining between them. The DNA for the CDR3 is TGTGCCAGCAGTCGGGACGCCAATCAGCCCCAGCATTTT. It translates to CASSRDANQPQHF.

The chain uses TRBV12-3 or TRBV12-4 and TRBJ1-5; D is unclear. The CDR3 is 14 amino acids. Between the trimmed V and J ends, which lost 6 bases and 0 bases, there was a span of 9 bases. The CDR3 region is CASSLADSNQPQHF. In DNA, the CDR3 is TGTGCCAGCAGCCTGGCGGATAGCAATCAGCCCCAGCATTTT.

The chain couples TRBV12-3 or TRBV12-4 to TRBJ2-3; unclear D gene. Trimming removed 7 bases at V and 1 base at J, with 15 bases between. The CDR3 covers 15 residues. CDR3 coding DNA: TGTGCCAGCACCTTGGAAGCTTTCGGCACAGATACGCAGTATTTT. Translation: CASTLEAFGTDTQYF.

This clonotype was picked up many times. V and J are TRBV15 and TRBJ1-2; D not resolved. This CDR3 region has 15 residues. Germline CDR1 is LNHNV and CDR2 is YYDKDF (reference sequence). The V end was cut by 3 bases, the J end by 4 bases, with 15 bases between. CDR3 residues: CATSRTPGSSYGYTF. CDR3 coding DNA: TGTGCCACCAGCAGGACACCAGGTTCCAGCTATGGCTACACCTTC.

V and J are TRBV7-9 and TRBJ1-1; tentative D call: TRBD1 (6 bases). The length of the CDR3 is 15 residues. Germline loops: CDR1 SEHNR, CDR2 FQNEAQ (reference sequence). Trimming removed 5 bases at V and 0 bases at J, with 13 bases between. The CDR3 loop reads CASSSPGQVNTEAFF. The CDR3 region has the DNA TGTGCCAGCAGCAGCCCGGGACAAGTGAACACTGAAGCTTTCTTT. Variable domain in full (rest from reference TRBV7-9 and TRBJ1-1): DTGVSQNPRHKITKRGQNVTFRCDPISEHNRLYWYRQTLGQGPEFLTYFQNEAQLEKSRLLSDRFSAERPKGSFSTLEIQRTEQGDSAMYLCASSSPGQVNTEAFFGQGTRLTVV.

The J gene is TRBJ2-3, the V gene TRBV4-2; the match to TRBD1 covers 8 bases. The germline V gene encodes CDR1 LGHNA and CDR2 YNFKEQ. This CDR3 spans 16 amino acids. After removal of 1 base from V and 2 bases from J, the junction contained 5 bases not matched to a gene. CDR3 sequence: CASSQVADRATDTQYF. The CDR3 nucleotides read TGTGCCAGCAGCCAAGTTGCGGACAGGGCCACAGATACGCAGTATTTT.